The T cell receptor (beta chain) described here comes from a study of early T cells in non-severe SARS-CoV-2 infection. Unique molecular identifiers were added to individual cDNA molecules. TCRdb reanalysed the 5' RACE reads using MiXCR and keeps one entry per CDR3 protein. This sample has 55,000 or so distinct CDR3 sequences; roughly 6.8% occur once, and the top ten carry roughly 4%. This CDR3 has 19 amino acids. V lost 4 bases to trimming and J lost 1 base; unmatched junction nucleotides: 13. CDR1 and CDR2 (germline): MNHEY, SVGEGT. Study findings and constraints: VDJdb matches were skewed toward anti-spike CD8 T cell responses.

In its sample, this clonotype was seen a few times. Its antigen is undetermined. Sequencing was done on a sample of whole blood. The chain uses TRBV6-2 or TRBV6-3 and TRBJ1-5, with 10 bases lining up with TRBD1. The TCR sequence derives from an adult who was a healthcare worker with PCR-confirmed SARS-CoV-2 infection or an uninfected control (not recorded which). CDR3 nucleotide sequence: TGTGCCAGCAGTTCCCACCTGACAGGGGGCATTTTCAGCAATCAGCCCCAGCATTTT. This codes for CASSSHLTGGIFSNQPQHF.